A single T cell receptor (beta chain) is shown here with its context. No antigen is known for it. These data are taken from a study of response to subunit inactivated influenza vaccine. CDR3 size: 14 residues. CDR1 is MNHNS, CDR2 SASEGT, per germline. The V end was cut by 0 bases, the J end by 3 bases, with 9 bases between. General observations from the study: It was suggested by the authors that few new T cells are recruited by each seasonal influenza vaccination.

MiXCR was run by TCRdb on the RT-PCR reads, yielding one entry per CDR3 protein. The sample shows around 200,000 distinct CDR3 sequences, around 8.8% of them seen only once. This clonotype was obtained from a man aged 50 to 59 who received an inactivated influenza vaccine. The input for sequencing was non-naive T cells sorted from PBMCs, taken on the day of vaccination. V and J are TRBV6-1 and TRBJ2-7; perhaps TRBD2 as D (5 bases). The chain's CDR3 is CASSEARAVYEQYF. CDR3 coding DNA: TGTGCCAGCAGTGAAGCGAGGGCGGTCTACGAGCAGTACTTC.